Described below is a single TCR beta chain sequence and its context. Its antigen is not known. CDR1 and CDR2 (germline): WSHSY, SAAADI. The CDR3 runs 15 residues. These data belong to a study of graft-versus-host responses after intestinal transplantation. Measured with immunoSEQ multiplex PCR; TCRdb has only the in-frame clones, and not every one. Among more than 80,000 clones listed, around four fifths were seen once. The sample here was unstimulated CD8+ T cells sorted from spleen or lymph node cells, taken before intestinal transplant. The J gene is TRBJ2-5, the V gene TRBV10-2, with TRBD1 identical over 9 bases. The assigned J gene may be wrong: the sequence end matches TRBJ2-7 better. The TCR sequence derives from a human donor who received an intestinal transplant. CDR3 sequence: CASSDGTGWTYEQYF. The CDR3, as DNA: TGCGCCAGCAGTGATGGGACAGGGTGGACCTACGAGCAGTACTTC.